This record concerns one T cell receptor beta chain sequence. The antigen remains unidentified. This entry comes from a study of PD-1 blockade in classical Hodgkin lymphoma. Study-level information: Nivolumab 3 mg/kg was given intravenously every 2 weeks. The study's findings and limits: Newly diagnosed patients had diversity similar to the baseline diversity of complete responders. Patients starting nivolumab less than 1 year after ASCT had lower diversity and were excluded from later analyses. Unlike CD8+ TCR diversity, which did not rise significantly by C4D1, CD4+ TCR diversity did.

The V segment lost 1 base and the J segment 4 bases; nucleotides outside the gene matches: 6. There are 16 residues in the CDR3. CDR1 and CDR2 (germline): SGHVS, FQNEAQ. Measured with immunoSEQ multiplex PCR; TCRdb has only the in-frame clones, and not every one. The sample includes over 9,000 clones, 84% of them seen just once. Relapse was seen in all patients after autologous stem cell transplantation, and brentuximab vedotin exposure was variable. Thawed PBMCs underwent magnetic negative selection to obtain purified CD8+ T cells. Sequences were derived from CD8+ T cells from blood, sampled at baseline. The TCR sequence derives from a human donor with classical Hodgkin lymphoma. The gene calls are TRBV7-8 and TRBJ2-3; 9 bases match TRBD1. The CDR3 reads CASSLGDRGRADTQYF. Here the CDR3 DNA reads TGTGCCAGCAGCTTAGGTGACAGGGGGAGAGCAGATACGCAGTATTTT.